This T cell receptor beta chain appears in the sequencing data of a study of control samples from healthy donors and cancer patients. Germline V CDR1 and CDR2: SGHRS, YFSETQ. V trimming: 1 base; J trimming: 7 bases; junction bases outside the gene matches: 12. This CDR3 contains 18 residues. Measured with immunoSEQ multiplex PCR; TCRdb has only the in-frame clones, and not every one. The sample lists approximately 140,000 clones; about nine tenths were seen once. The source of this sequence is a woman under 40 in good health. Sequenced: blood. The rearrangement uses TRBV5-1 and TRBJ2-1; 12 positions agree with TRBD2. CDR3: CASSLRLAGGLRGNEQFF. As DNA, the CDR3 is TGCGCCAGCAGCTTGCGGCTAGCGGGAGGGCTGAGGGGAAATGAGCAGTTCTTC.